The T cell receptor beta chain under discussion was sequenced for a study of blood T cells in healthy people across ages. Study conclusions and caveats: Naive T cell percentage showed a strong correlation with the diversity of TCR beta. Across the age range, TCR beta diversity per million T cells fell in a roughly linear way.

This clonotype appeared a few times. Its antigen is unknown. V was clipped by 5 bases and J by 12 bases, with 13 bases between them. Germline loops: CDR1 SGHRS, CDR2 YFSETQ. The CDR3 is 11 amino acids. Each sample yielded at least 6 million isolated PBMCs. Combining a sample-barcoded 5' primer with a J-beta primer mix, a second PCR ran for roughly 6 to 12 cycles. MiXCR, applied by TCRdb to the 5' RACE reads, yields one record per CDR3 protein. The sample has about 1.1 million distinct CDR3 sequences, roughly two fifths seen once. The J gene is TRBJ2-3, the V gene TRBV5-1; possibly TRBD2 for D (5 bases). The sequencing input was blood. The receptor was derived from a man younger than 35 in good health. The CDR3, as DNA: TGCGCCAGCAGGGACTCGTTAATTCAGTATTTT. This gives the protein CASRDSLIQYF.